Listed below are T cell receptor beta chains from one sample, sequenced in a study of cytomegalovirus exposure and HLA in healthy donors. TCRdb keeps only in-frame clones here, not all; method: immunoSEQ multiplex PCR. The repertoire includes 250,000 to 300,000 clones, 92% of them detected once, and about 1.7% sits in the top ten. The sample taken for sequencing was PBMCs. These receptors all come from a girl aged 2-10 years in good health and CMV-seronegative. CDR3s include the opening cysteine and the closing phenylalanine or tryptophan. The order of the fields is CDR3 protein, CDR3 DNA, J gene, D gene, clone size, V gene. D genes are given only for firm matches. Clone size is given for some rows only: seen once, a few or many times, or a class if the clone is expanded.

CASSLYIAGELFF,TGTGCCAGCAGCTTATACATCGCCGGGGAGCTGTTTTTT,TRBJ2-2,.,.,TRBV7-7
CAWSWTVGEAHEQYF,TGTGCCTGGAGCTGGACGGTTGGGGAGGCCCACGAGCAGTACTTC,TRBJ2-7,.,.,TRBV30
CAWFRGVNTEAFF,TGTGCCTGGTTCAGGGGGGTGAACACTGAAGCTTTCTTT,TRBJ1-1,TRBD1,.,TRBV30
CASSLGLAGKSGELFF,TGTGCCAGCAGCTTGGGGCTAGCGGGAAAGTCCGGGGAGCTGTTTTTT,TRBJ2-2,TRBD2,.,TRBV5-6
CASRRTANTEAFF,TGCGCCAGCAGGAGGACAGCGAACACTGAAGCTTTCTTT,TRBJ1-1,.,few,TRBV10-1
CASINFRDRVAYEQYF,TGTGCCAGCATTAATTTCCGGGACAGGGTTGCCTACGAGCAGTACTTC,TRBJ2-7,TRBD1,.,TRBV5-6
CASSSDRGYEQYF,TGTGCCAGCAGTTCCGACAGGGGCTACGAGCAGTACTTC,TRBJ2-7,TRBD1,.,TRBV7-6
CASSSGTSGRSSYNEQFF,TGTGCCAGCAGTTCCGGGACTAGCGGGAGGAGCTCCTACAATGAGCAGTTCTTC,TRBJ2-1,TRBD2,.,TRBV27
CASSVSLGANVLTF,TGTGCCAGCAGTGTATCTCTGGGGGCCAACGTCCTGACTTTC,TRBJ2-6,.,.,TRBV6-5
CASSIPAGPTQYF,TGTGCCAGTAGTATTCCTGCGGGACCGACCCAGTACTTC,TRBJ2-5,.,.,TRBV19
CASSLTGANTGELFF,TGTGCCAGCAGCTTGACAGGGGCAAACACCGGGGAGCTGTTTTTT,TRBJ2-2,TRBD1,.,TRBV7-9
CASMTGNTEAFF,TGTGCCAGTATGACAGGGAACACTGAAGCTTTCTTT,TRBJ1-1,.,few,TRBV19
CASSPLGSYNEQFF,TGTGCCAGCAGCCCCCTGGGGAGCTACAATGAGCAGTTCTTC,TRBJ2-1,.,.,TRBV7-7
CASNSRGGSATNEQFF,TGTGCCAGCAATTCCCGGGGGGGGAGTGCTACCAATGAGCAGTTCTTC,TRBJ2-1,TRBD2,.,TRBV5-6
CAWGTSGGADTQYF,TGTGCCTGGGGGACTAGCGGGGGGGCAGATACGCAGTATTTT,TRBJ2-3,TRBD2,.,TRBV30
CASSIGSGSQETQYF,TGTGCCAGTAGTATTGGTAGCGGGTCACAAGAGACCCAGTACTTC,TRBJ2-5,TRBD2,.,TRBV19
CASSYTSGTYEQYF,TGTGCCAGCAGTTATACTAGCGGTACCTACGAGCAGTACTTC,TRBJ2-7,TRBD2,.,TRBV6-5
CAISAHSGSDEQFF,TGTGCCATCAGTGCGCATAGCGGGAGTGATGAGCAGTTCTTC,TRBJ2-1,TRBD2,.,TRBV10-3
CASSLTDRASTYEQYF,TGTGCCAGCAGCCTAACGGACAGGGCATCTACCTACGAGCAGTACTTC,TRBJ2-7,TRBD1,.,TRBV11-2
CSARDRQRAFF,TGCAGTGCTAGAGATCGGCAGAGGGCTTTCTTT,TRBJ1-1,.,.,TRBV20-1
CASSLEGLVNEKLFF,TGCGCCAGCAGCTTGGAGGGGTTAGTTAATGAAAAACTGTTTTTT,TRBJ1-4,.,.,TRBV5-1
CSVDADQETQYF,TGCAGCGTTGACGCGGACCAAGAGACCCAGTACTTC,TRBJ2-5,.,.,TRBV29-1
CASSTGDRGPTDTQYF,TGCGCCAGCAGCACCGGGGACAGGGGGCCCACAGATACGCAGTATTTT,TRBJ2-3,TRBD1,.,TRBV5-1
CASRHPRGDYNSPLHF,TGTGCCAGCAGACACCCCCGGGGAGACTATAATTCACCCCTCCACTTT,TRBJ1-6,.,.,TRBV28
CASNPTESTDTQYF,TGTGCCAGTAACCCGACAGAAAGCACAGATACGCAGTATTTT,TRBJ2-3,.,.,TRBV19
CASSLFMFGGNLEQYF,TGTGCCAGCAGCTTGTTCATGTTCGGGGGAAATCTCGAGCAGTACTTC,TRBJ2-7,.,.,TRBV5-4
CASSETGGSSYEQYF,TGTGCCAGCAGCGAAACAGGGGGCAGCTCCTACGAGCAGTACTTC,TRBJ2-7,TRBD1,.,TRBV7-9
CASSLDGGSSTEAFF,TGCGCCAGCAGCTTGGATGGAGGGTCAAGCACTGAAGCTTTCTTT,TRBJ1-1,.,.,TRBV5-1
CASNRPASGGASNEQFF,TGTGCCAGCAACAGACCAGCCAGCGGGGGGGCCTCCAATGAGCAGTTCTTC,TRBJ2-1,TRBD2,few,TRBV7-2
CASSDSGQPSPYDGYTF,TGTGCCAGCAGTGACTCGGGACAACCTAGCCCCTATGATGGCTACACCTTC,TRBJ1-2,.,.,TRBV6-4
CASSLRSQETQYF,TGTGCCAGCAGTTTGAGGTCCCAAGAGACCCAGTACTTC,TRBJ2-5,.,.,TRBV6-5
CASSLLATNTDTQYF,TGTGCCAGTTCCTTACTAGCGACAAACACAGATACGCAGTATTTT,TRBJ2-3,TRBD2,.,TRBV27
CASPEREGYEQYF,TGTGCCAGCCCCGAGCGGGAGGGCTACGAGCAGTACTTC,TRBJ2-7,TRBD2,once,TRBV2
CASRVTGGTEAFF,TGTGCCAGCAGGGTGACGGGGGGGACTGAAGCTTTCTTT,TRBJ1-1,.,.,TRBV6-5
CASSFQVNTEAFF,TGTGCCAGCAGCTTTCAGGTTAACACTGAAGCTTTCTTT,TRBJ1-1,.,.,TRBV11-2
CASSFSDRDYF,TGTGCCAGCAGTTTTTCGGACAGGGATTACTTC,TRBJ2-7,TRBD1,few,TRBV6-5
CASSPRTGWGTDTQYF,TGTGCCAGCAGCCCCCGGACGGGATGGGGCACAGATACGCAGTATTTT,TRBJ2-3,.,.,TRBV11-2
CASSLGTGSGEQYF,TGCGCCAGCAGCTTGGGGACAGGGTCTGGTGAGCAGTACTTC,TRBJ2-7,TRBD1,.,TRBV5-1
CASSDWFELSGANVLTF,TGTGCCAGCAGTGATTGGTTTGAACTCTCTGGGGCCAACGTCCTGACTTTC,TRBJ2-6,.,.,TRBV2
CASSLGGPAGVEQYF,TGTGCCAGCAGCCTTGGCGGCCCAGCGGGAGTTGAGCAGTACTTC,TRBJ2-7,TRBD2,.,TRBV6-5
CASSPRDRGGGYTF,TGTGCCAGCAGCCCACGGGACAGAGGCGGGGGCTACACCTTC,TRBJ1-2,TRBD1,.,TRBV4-2
CASSEVGTGDQPQHF,TGTGCCAGCAGTGAAGTAGGGACAGGGGATCAGCCCCAGCATTTT,TRBJ1-5,TRBD1,.,TRBV6-1
CASSLIGGAYTNYGYTF,TGTGCCAGCAGCCTAATAGGGGGCGCCTATACTAACTATGGCTACACCTTC,TRBJ1-2,TRBD1,once,TRBV11-2
CASSLRFSGGQSTGELFF,TGTGCCAGCAGCCTCCGATTTAGCGGGGGGCAAAGCACCGGGGAGCTGTTTTTT,TRBJ2-2,TRBD2,.,TRBV5-5
CASSPIGGSYEQYF,TGCGCCAGCAGCCCAATAGGCGGGAGCTACGAGCAGTACTTC,TRBJ2-7,TRBD2,.,TRBV4-1
CASSLSQGFGAGNTIYF,TGTGCCAGCAGCTTAAGTCAGGGATTTGGAGCTGGAAACACCATATATTTT,TRBJ1-3,.,.,TRBV7-8